A single sample gave rise to the 8 T cell receptor beta chains below, sequenced in a study of shared clonotypes between healthy human individuals. TCRdb keeps only in-frame clones here, not all; method: immunoSEQ multiplex PCR. This table has 470,000 or so clones, approximately 84% appearing once. The sample consisted of PBMCs. The receptors here all came from a woman aged 40 to 50 in good health. Some clones in this sample may be carry-over from other donors' samples.

CDR3 sequence (DNA): TGTGCCAGCAGCTTTGGCGGGATCGAGACCCAGTACTTC. This translates into CASSFGGIETQYF. V is TRBV11-2 and J is TRBJ2-5; a possible D gene is TRBD2 (6 bases). The germline CDR1 and CDR2 sequences are SGHAT and FQNNGV. The CDR3 sequence is 13 residues long. Trimming pared 3 bases from V and 5 bases from J, leaving 10 bases between.

The chain is built from TRBV14 and TRBJ2-1; either TRBD1 or TRBD2 may fit D (5 bases each). The CDR3 sequence is 16 residues long. CDR1 is SGHDN and CDR2 is FVKESK in the germline V gene. The germline V and J ends were trimmed by 0 bases and 2 bases, with 11 bases remaining between them. In nucleotides, the CDR3 is TGTGCCAGCAGCCAAGATGGGGACGCTACCTACAATGAGCAGTTCTTC. It is translated as CASSQDGDATYNEQFF.

The CDR3 DNA is TGTGCCAGCAGCTCCCGAGGACCCTACGAGCAGTACTTC. Amino acids: CASSSRGPYEQYF. The chain carries TRBV7-8 and TRBJ2-7; D not resolved. Germline CDR1 is SGHVS and CDR2 is FQNEAQ. This CDR3 is 13 amino acids long. V lost 4 bases to trimming and J lost 2 bases, with 9 bases between them.

This chain uses TRBV5-1 with TRBJ2-2, with TRBD1 as a possible D gene (5 bases). The CDR3 length is 17 residues. Between the trimmed V and J ends, which lost 2 bases and 1 base, there was a span of 15 bases. Looked up from germline, CDR1 is SGHRS and CDR2 is YFSETQ. CDR3 sequence: CASSFPRYGQNTGELFF. The CDR3 DNA reads TGCGCCAGCAGCTTCCCCCGTTACGGACAGAACACCGGGGAGCTGTTTTTT.

This clone was detected only once. This likely stems from a read error, as it lies one base from a far larger clone. The same CDR3 is also encoded by other DNA sequences in this sample. The rearrangement uses TRBV29-1 and TRBJ1-1, with D possibly being TRBD1 (6 bases). The germline CDR1 and CDR2 sequences are SQVTM and ANQGSEA. The CDR3 contains 13 residues. V was pared by 3 bases and J by 8 bases, with 16 bases between. The CDR3 sequence is CSVDYGGGTEAFF. DNA of the CDR3: TGCAGCGTTGATTATGGTGGGGGCACCGAAGCTTTCTTT.

The chain is built from TRBV30 and TRBJ1-2, with D possibly matching TRBD1 (5 bases). The CDR3 runs to 14 residues. V was pared by 0 bases and J by 8 bases, with 16 bases between. Germline assignment: CDR1 GTSNPN and CDR2 SVGIG (reference sequence). CDR3 protein: CAWSVGAGSMGYTF. Here the CDR3 DNA reads TGTGCCTGGAGTGTAGGGGCGGGTAGCATGGGCTACACCTTC.

CDR3 loop: CASSSTSYLANYGYTF. The DNA of the CDR3 is TGTGCCAGCAGCTCTACATCTTACTTAGCTAACTATGGCTACACCTTC. The genes are TRBV5-5 and TRBJ1-2; D gene uncertain. There are 16 residues in the CDR3. Trimming removed 3 bases at V and 0 bases at J, with 15 bases between. Germline CDR1 and CDR2: SGHKS and YYEKEE (reference sequence).

V usage is TRBV7-9 and J usage is TRBJ2-1; D is undetermined. This CDR3 is built from 15 residues. With 1 base removed from V and 3 bases from J, the gap between germline ends came to 10 bases. Germline CDR1 reads SEHNR; CDR2 reads FQNEAQ (reference sequence). Here the CDR3 DNA reads TGTGCCAGCAGCTTAGTTCCCACGGGCTACAATGAGCAGTTCTTC. As protein: CASSLVPTGYNEQFF.